The present T cell receptor beta chain was sequenced within a study of blood T cell repertoires in COVID-19. The wider study: The origin of the acute and convalescent COVID-19 samples was the United States, Italy and Spain.

Only in-frame clones appear in the TCRdb table, and some are missing; sequencing was by immunoSEQ multiplex PCR. The table has about 360,000 clones, around four fifths seen once. This CDR3 is built from 13 residues. V was clipped by 10 bases and J by 3 bases, with 13 bases between them. Germline CDR1 is SNHLY and CDR2 is FYNNEI. The chain employs TRBV2 and TRBJ2-1; maybe TRBD1 (6 bases). Specimen: peripheral blood. This clonotype was obtained from a man younger than 45 with active or convalescent COVID-19. The CDR3 DNA reads TGTGCCACCCAGGGGACGGTCTACAATGAGCAGTTCTTC. Protein product: CATQGTVYNEQFF.